The entry that follows covers one T cell receptor beta chain sequence. The antigen is not known. Compared with germline, one end of the junction differs, possibly owing to a read error. This record belongs to a study of T-cell reconstitution after alpha-beta-depleted transplantation in children. Unique molecular identifiers tagged the TCRbeta library. TCRdb re-called the PCR reads with MiXCR, one entry per CDR3 protein. The sample yields approximately 200,000 distinct CDR3 sequences, just under 6.5% seen once. The germline gives CDR1 DFQATT, CDR2 SNEGSKA (reference sequence). The CDR3 totals 17 residues. General observations from the study: Some patients owed their high day-60 TCRbeta diversity to surviving recipient T cells and thymic progenitors.

The sequence came from a girl under three years old with combined immunodeficiency, due to receive a stem cell transplant. The chain carries TRBV20-1 and TRBJ2-5, with TRBD2 matching 8 bases. Sequenced here: PBMCs, sampled before TCRalphabeta/CD19-depleted stem cell transplant. In DNA form, the CDR3 reads TGCTGTGCTAGAGACCCCCCTGGCGGGGGGAGGCAAGAGACCCAGTACTTC. As protein: CCARDPPGGGRQETQYF.